This TCR beta chain was identified in a study of Siglec-9 on CD8 T cells in melanoma. Produced via immunoSEQ multiplex PCR; TCRdb's table is partial and in-frame only. The profile covers some 37,000 clones, with roughly 80% appearing a single time and over 1.5% taken by the ten largest. The CDR3 spans 19 residues. The germline V and J ends were trimmed by 3 bases and 1 base, with 19 bases remaining between them. The germline V gene encodes CDR1 MDHEN and CDR2 SYDVKM. The chain carries TRBV28 and TRBJ2-6; the D gene is possibly TRBD1 (6 bases). The source of this sequence is a human donor in good health. Sequenced material: Siglec-9- CD8+ T cells sorted from blood. The CDR3 coding sequence is TGTGCCAGCAGTTTCGGACAGCCCGGGGATGGGTCTGGGGCCAACGTCCTGACTTTC. Amino acid sequence: CASSFGQPGDGSGANVLTF.